The present entry profiles one TCR beta chain with its context. This sample is part of a study of blood T cell repertoires in COVID-19. V lost 4 bases, J lost 1 base, and 16 bases lay in between. Germline V lookup: CDR1 SGHVS, CDR2 FNYEAQ. This CDR3 is built from 16 residues. Profiling relied on immunoSEQ multiplex PCR, and the TCRdb table lists in-frame clones only, not all of them. The profile covers under 150,000 clones, with over 80% appearing a single time and 1.9% taken by the ten largest. The specimen was peripheral blood. This clonotype originated in a man in his 70s with acute or convalescent COVID-19. V is TRBV7-6 and J is TRBJ1-1; D is ambiguous. The chain's CDR3 is CASSSTSPGPNTEAFF. CDR3 nucleotide sequence: TGTGCCAGCAGCTCAACCTCGCCAGGTCCGAACACTGAAGCTTTCTTT.